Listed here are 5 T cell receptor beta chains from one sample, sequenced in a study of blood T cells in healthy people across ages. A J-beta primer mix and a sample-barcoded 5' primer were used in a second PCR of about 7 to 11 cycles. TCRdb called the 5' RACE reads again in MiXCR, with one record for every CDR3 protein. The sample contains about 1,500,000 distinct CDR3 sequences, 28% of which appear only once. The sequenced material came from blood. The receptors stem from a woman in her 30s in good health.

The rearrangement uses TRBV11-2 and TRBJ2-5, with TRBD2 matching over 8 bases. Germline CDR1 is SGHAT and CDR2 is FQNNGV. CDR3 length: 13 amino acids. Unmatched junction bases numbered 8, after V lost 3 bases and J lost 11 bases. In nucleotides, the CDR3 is TGTGCCAGCAGCTTCGGGGGGGTCTACGGGCAGTACTTC. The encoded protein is CASSFGGVYGQYF. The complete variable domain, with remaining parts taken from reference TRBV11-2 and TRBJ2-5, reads EAGVAQSPRYKIIEKRQSVAFWCNPISGHATLYWYQQILGQGPKLLIQFQNNGVVDDSQLPKDRFSAERLKGVDSTLKIQPAKLEDSAVYLCASSFGGVYGQYFGPGTRLLVL.

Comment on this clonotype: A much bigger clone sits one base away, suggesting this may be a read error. This CDR3 is CASSQDQGERYF. CDR3 sequence (DNA): TGCGCCAGCAGCCAAGATCAAGGCGAGCGGTACTTC. J is TRBJ2-5 and V is TRBV4-1; no reliable D call. Trimming took off 0 bases at V and 13 bases at J, with 12 bases between the two ends. There are 12 residues in the CDR3. Germline V gives CDR1 MGHRA, CDR2 YSYEKL.

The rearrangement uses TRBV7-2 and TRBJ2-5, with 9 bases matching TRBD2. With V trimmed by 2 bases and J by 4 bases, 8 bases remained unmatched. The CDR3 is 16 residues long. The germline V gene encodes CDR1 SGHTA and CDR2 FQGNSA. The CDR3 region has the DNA TGTGCCAGCAGCTTATCGGGCGGGGGGGCCCCAGAGACCCAGTACTTC. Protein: CASSLSGGGAPETQYF.

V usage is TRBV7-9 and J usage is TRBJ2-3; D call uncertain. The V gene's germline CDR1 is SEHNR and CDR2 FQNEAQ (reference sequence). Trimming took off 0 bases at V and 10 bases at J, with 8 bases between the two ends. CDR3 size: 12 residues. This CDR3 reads CASSLARDAQYF. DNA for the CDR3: TGTGCCAGCAGCTTAGCGCGCGATGCGCAGTATTTT.

DNA for the CDR3: TGTGCCAGCAGTGGGGGGGTAATGAACACCGGGGAGCTGTTTTTT. As protein: CASSGGVMNTGELFF. The chain employs TRBV6-5 and TRBJ2-2, with 7 positions matching TRBD2. J was trimmed by 1 base and V by 5 bases; bases with no gene match: 4. This CDR3 has 15 residues. Germline values: CDR1 MNHEY, CDR2 SVGAGI.